Described below is a single T cell receptor (beta chain) sequence and its context. The data were obtained in a study of blood T cell repertoires in COVID-19. CDR3 length: 18 residues. Trimming took 6 bases from V and 3 from J; bases not matched to a gene: 16. Germline V gives CDR1 WNHNN, CDR2 SYGVQD (reference sequence). Authors' analysis steps: Amplified reference gene primers provided the basis for estimating nucleated cell counts. TCRdb keeps only in-frame clones here, not all; method: immunoSEQ multiplex PCR. Clone size and the V and J calls come from that table; the DNA yielded D and trimming. This table holds 25,000 to 30,000 clones, 72% found once.

The sequencing sample was made of peripheral blood. The chain joins TRBV10-1 to TRBJ2-1; TRBD1 matches at 8 bases. The sequence derives from a boy between 2 and 10 years old with active or convalescent COVID-19. This CDR3 is CASSPVGTGPWGYNEQFF. The CDR3 nucleotides are TGCGCCAGCAGCCCAGTAGGGACAGGCCCCTGGGGCTACAATGAGCAGTTCTTC.